The present T cell receptor beta chain was sequenced within a study of control samples from healthy donors and cancer patients. The CDR3 loop spans 11 amino acids. Germline V gene data show CDR1 as LGHDT and CDR2 as YNNKEL (reference sequence). V was shortened by 4 bases and J by 7 bases, with 8 bases between the two germline ends. The protocol was immunoSEQ multiplex PCR, while the TCRdb copy is restricted to in-frame clones and leaves out a portion. Among around 150,000 clones listed, roughly 90% were seen once. The origin of this receptor is a man aged 30 to 39 in good health. The genes are TRBV3-1 (or the pseudogene TRBV3-2) and TRBJ2-7; tentatively, D is TRBD2 (5 bases). Sequenced material: blood. The DNA of the CDR3 is TGTGCCAGCAGCCTCGAGCGGGAGCAGTACTTC. Translation gives CASSLEREQYF.